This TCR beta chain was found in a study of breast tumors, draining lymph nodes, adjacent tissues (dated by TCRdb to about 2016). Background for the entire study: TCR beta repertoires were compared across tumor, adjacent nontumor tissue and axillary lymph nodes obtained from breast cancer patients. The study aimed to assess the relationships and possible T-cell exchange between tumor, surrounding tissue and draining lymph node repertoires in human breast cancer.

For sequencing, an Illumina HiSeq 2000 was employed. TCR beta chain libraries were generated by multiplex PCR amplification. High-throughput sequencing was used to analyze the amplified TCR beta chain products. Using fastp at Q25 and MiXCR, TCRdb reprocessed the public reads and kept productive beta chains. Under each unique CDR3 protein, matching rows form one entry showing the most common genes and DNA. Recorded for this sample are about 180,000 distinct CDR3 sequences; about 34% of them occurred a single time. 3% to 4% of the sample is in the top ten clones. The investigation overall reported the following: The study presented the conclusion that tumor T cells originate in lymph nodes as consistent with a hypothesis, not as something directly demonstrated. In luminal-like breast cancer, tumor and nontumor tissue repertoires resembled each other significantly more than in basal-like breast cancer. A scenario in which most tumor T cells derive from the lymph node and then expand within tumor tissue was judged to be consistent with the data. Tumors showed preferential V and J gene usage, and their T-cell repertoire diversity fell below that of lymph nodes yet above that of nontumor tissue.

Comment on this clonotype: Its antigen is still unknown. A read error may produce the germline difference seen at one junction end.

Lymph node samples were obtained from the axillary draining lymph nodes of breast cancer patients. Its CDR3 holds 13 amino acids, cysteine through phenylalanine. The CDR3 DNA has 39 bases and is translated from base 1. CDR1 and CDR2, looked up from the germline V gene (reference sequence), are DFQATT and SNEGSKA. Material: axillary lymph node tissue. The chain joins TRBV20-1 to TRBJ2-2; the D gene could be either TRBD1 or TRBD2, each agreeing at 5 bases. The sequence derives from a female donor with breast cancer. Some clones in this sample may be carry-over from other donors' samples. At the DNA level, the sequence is TGTGGTGCTAGAGCGGAGAGGGGCGGGGAGCTGTTTTTT. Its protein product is CGARAERGGELFF.